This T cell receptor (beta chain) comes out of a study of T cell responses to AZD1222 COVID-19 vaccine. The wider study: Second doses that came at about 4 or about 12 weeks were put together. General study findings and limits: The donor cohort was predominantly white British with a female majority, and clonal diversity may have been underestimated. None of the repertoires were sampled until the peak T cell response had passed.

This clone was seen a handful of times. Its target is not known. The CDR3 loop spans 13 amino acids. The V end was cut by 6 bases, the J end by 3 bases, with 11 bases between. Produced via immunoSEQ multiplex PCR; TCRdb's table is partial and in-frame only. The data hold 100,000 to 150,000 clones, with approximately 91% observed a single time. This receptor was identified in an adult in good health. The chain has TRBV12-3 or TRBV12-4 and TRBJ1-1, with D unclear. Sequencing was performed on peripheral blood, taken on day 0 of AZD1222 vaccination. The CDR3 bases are TGTGCCAGCAGCCTTACAGTTTACACTGAAGCTTTCTTT. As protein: CASSLTVYTEAFF.